A single sample gave rise to the 16 T cell receptor beta chains below, sequenced in a study of T cell responses to AZD1222 COVID-19 vaccine. The table came from immunoSEQ multiplex PCR; TCRdb's copy has only in-frame clones and leaves some out. Among 110,000 or so clones, just under 90% were seen once, and the ten largest hold about 12%. The sequences come from peripheral blood, collected on day 0 of AZD1222 vaccination. The source is an adult in good health.

The chain uses TRBV19 and TRBJ1-1; no definite D call. Germline-derived CDR1 and CDR2 are LNHDA and SQIVND (reference sequence). V was pared by 5 bases and J by 0 bases, with 10 bases between. CDR3 length equals 14 residues. The CDR3 DNA reads as TGTGCCAGTAGTCACCGGGCTATGAACACTGAAGCTTTCTTT. As protein: CASSHRAMNTEAFF.

The chain has TRBV7-2 and TRBJ1-6, with a tentative D call TRBD1 (5 bases). The CDR3 has 16 residues. The germline V gene encodes CDR1 SGHTA and CDR2 FQGNSA. Trimming took off 5 bases at V and 8 bases at J, with 19 bases between the two ends. The CDR3 region is CASSDDFGTGDSPLHF. CDR3 DNA: TGTGCCAGCAGCGATGATTTCGGGACGGGAGATTCACCCCTCCACTTT.

Concerning this clone: A clone one base away is much larger, so this may be a read error. Other DNA sequences in this sample translate to the same CDR3. The chain employs TRBV5-1 and TRBJ2-7; 11 positions match TRBD2. The ends lost 3 bases at V and 3 bases at J; junction bases unmatched: 2. Germline CDR1 SGHRS, CDR2 YFSETQ. This CDR3 has 14 residues. CDR3 sequence (DNA): TGCGCCAGCAGCTCTACTAGCGGGAGCTACGAGCAGTACTTC. Its protein product is CASSSTSGSYEQYF.

This clone has more than one count but fewer than ten. The chain recombines TRBV7-2 with TRBJ1-1; 7 bases match TRBD1. V shed 5 bases, J shed 4 bases, and the junction held 4 bases outside the gene matches. Germline CDR1 SGHTA, CDR2 FQGNSA. This CDR3 has 13 amino acids. This CDR3 is CASSEQGSTEAFF. As DNA, the CDR3 is TGTGCCAGCAGCGAACAGGGGTCCACTGAAGCTTTCTTT.

This chain joins TRBV30 and TRBJ2-5; D remains unclear. V lost 6 bases, J lost 2 bases, and 19 bases lay in between. Germline V gene data show CDR1 as GTSNPN and CDR2 as SVGIG (reference sequence). The CDR3 has 15 residues. CDR3 in amino acids: CACAPMIRDQETQYF. The DNA of the CDR3 is TGTGCCTGCGCACCTATGATAAGAGATCAAGAGACCCAGTACTTC.

J is TRBJ2-1 and V is TRBV4-2; the match to TRBD2 covers 10 bases. Germline CDR1 reads LGHNA; CDR2 reads YNFKEQ. The length of the CDR3 is 16 residues. Trimming took 5 bases from V and 6 from J; bases not matched to a gene: 10. The chain's CDR3 is CASSYPGAGGSNEQFF. As DNA, the CDR3 is TGTGCCAGCAGCTACCCCGGAGCGGGAGGGTCCAATGAGCAGTTCTTC.

This clone was observed a single time. The chain joins TRBV14 to TRBJ2-2, with D unresolved. The germline CDR1 and CDR2 sequences are SGHDN and FVKESK. V lost 5 bases and J lost 5, with 12 bases in between. The CDR3 has 14 residues. This chain's CDR3 is CASSIDIGTGELFF. In nucleotides, the CDR3 is TGTGCCAGCAGCATCGACATCGGGACCGGGGAGCTGTTTTTT.

This clone occurred once. V gene TRBV6-2 or TRBV6-3 combines with J gene TRBJ2-5; 12 nucleotides agree with TRBD2. The V segment lost 4 bases and the J segment 3 bases; nucleotides outside the gene matches: 3. Per the germline V gene, CDR1 is MNHEY and CDR2 is SVGEGT. The CDR3 loop spans 15 amino acids. CDR3: CASSSWTSGKETQYF. CDR3 nucleotide sequence: TGTGCCAGCAGTTCCTGGACTAGCGGGAAAGAGACCCAGTACTTC.

The J gene is TRBJ1-4, the V gene TRBV28, with D perhaps TRBD1 (5 bases). Germline values: CDR1 MDHEN, CDR2 SYDVKM. This CDR3 has 15 amino acids. Trimming took 5 bases from V and 4 from J, leaving 14 bases between them. The CDR3 reads CASSLTGWDNEKLFF. The DNA for the CDR3 is TGTGCCAGCAGTCTAACAGGTTGGGATAATGAAAAACTGTTTTTT.

The V and J genes are TRBV5-4 and TRBJ1-1; D gene uncertain. The germline V gene has CDR1 SGHNT and CDR2 YYREEE (reference sequence). Trimming left V 0 bases short and J 0 bases short, with 6 bases between. The CDR3 is made up of 14 amino acids. The CDR3 bases are TGTGCCAGCAGCTTGGGACATATGAACACTGAAGCTTTCTTT. This sequence encodes CASSLGHMNTEAFF.

The table lists this clone with a few counts. The genes are TRBV19 and TRBJ1-3; D uncertain. Germline-derived CDR1 and CDR2 are LNHDA and SQIVND (reference sequence). The ends were cut back, 7 bases at V and 0 bases at J, with 10 bases in the middle. This CDR3 contains 14 residues. In DNA form, the CDR3 reads TGTGCCAGTAACTCAGGATCCTCTGGAAACACCATATATTTT. Amino acids: CASNSGSSGNTIYF.

This CDR3 is CASSQDSTPGLAGGNRDHEQYF. The CDR3 DNA sequence: TGTGCCAGCAGCCAAGATAGTACCCCGGGACTAGCGGGAGGGAACCGCGACCACGAGCAGTACTTC. V usage is TRBV3-1 (or the pseudogene TRBV3-2) and J usage is TRBJ2-7, with 16 bases matching TRBD2. This CDR3 comprises 22 residues. Per germline, CDR1 LGHDT and CDR2 YNNKEL (reference sequence). After removal of 0 bases from V and 5 bases from J, the junction contained 19 bases not matched to a gene.

The V call is TRBV10-2, the J call TRBJ2-7, with 7 bases aligning to TRBD2. Germline CDR1 reads WSHSY; CDR2 reads SAAADI. The CDR3 has 14 amino acids. The junction had 5 bases not matched to a gene; V was cut back by 6 bases and J by 0 bases. Here the CDR3 reads CASSVLASSYEQYF. The CDR3 DNA sequence: TGCGCCAGCAGCGTACTAGCGAGCTCCTACGAGCAGTACTTC.

This chain joins TRBV5-1 and TRBJ2-2; 7 positions agree with TRBD2. Germline CDR1 is SGHRS and CDR2 is YFSETQ. The junction had 4 bases not matched to a gene; V was cut back by 1 base and J by 4 bases. The CDR3 has 15 residues. CDR3 sequence (DNA): TGCGCCAGCAGCTTGTTGGGAGGGCCCACCGGGGAGCTGTTTTTT. It codes for CASSLLGGPTGELFF.

The J gene is TRBJ1-1, the V gene TRBV5-1; no definite D call. The CDR3 extends over 13 amino acids. V lost 0 bases and J lost 1, with 4 bases in between. Germline CDR1 and CDR2: SGHRS and YFSETQ. CDR3 in amino acids: CASSLESNTEAFF. The DNA of the CDR3 is TGCGCCAGCAGCTTGGAGTCGAACACTGAAGCTTTCTTT.

The J gene is TRBJ1-6, the V gene TRBV28; D perhaps matches TRBD1 (5 bases). This CDR3 is 16 amino acids long. Trimming took off 3 bases at V and 7 bases at J, with 16 bases between the two ends. Germline CDR1 is MDHEN and CDR2 is SYDVKM. CDR3 sequence (DNA): TGTGCCAGCAGTTTCAGAATGACAGCCACCAATTCACCCCTCCACTTT. This sequence encodes CASSFRMTATNSPLHF. Based on the CDR3 plus reference TRBV28 and TRBJ1-6, the full variable domain is DVKVTQSSRYLVKRTGEKVFLECVQDMDHENMFWYRQDPGLGLRLIYFSYDVKMKEKGDIPEGYSVSREKKERFSLILESASTNQTSMYLCASSFRMTATNSPLHFGNGTRLTVT.